This T cell receptor beta chain was recorded in a study of blood T cell repertoires in COVID-19. The junction had 8 bases not matched to a gene; V was cut back by 8 bases and J by 5 bases. The germline V gene encodes CDR1 SGHTA and CDR2 FQGNSA. This CDR3 is built from 13 residues. Data came from immunoSEQ multiplex PCR; TCRdb stores just in-frame clones and leaves some out. The table lists 55,000 to 70,000 clones, approximately 86% of them singletons. The J gene is TRBJ1-1, the V gene TRBV7-2; TRBD1 matches at 7 bases. The specimen sequenced was peripheral blood. This receptor was identified in a man aged 65 to 79 with acute or convalescent COVID-19. Here the CDR3 reads CASGGDRSTEAFF. The CDR3 nucleotides are TGTGCCAGCGGAGGGGACAGATCTACTGAAGCTTTCTTT. The variable domain in full, with the rest retrieved from reference TRBV7-2 and TRBJ1-1, is GAGVSQSPSNKVTEKGKDVELRCDPISGHTALYWYRQSLGQGLEFLIYFQGNSAPDKSGLPSDRFSAERTGGSVSTLTIQRTQQEDSAVYLCASGGDRSTEAFFGQGTRLTVV.